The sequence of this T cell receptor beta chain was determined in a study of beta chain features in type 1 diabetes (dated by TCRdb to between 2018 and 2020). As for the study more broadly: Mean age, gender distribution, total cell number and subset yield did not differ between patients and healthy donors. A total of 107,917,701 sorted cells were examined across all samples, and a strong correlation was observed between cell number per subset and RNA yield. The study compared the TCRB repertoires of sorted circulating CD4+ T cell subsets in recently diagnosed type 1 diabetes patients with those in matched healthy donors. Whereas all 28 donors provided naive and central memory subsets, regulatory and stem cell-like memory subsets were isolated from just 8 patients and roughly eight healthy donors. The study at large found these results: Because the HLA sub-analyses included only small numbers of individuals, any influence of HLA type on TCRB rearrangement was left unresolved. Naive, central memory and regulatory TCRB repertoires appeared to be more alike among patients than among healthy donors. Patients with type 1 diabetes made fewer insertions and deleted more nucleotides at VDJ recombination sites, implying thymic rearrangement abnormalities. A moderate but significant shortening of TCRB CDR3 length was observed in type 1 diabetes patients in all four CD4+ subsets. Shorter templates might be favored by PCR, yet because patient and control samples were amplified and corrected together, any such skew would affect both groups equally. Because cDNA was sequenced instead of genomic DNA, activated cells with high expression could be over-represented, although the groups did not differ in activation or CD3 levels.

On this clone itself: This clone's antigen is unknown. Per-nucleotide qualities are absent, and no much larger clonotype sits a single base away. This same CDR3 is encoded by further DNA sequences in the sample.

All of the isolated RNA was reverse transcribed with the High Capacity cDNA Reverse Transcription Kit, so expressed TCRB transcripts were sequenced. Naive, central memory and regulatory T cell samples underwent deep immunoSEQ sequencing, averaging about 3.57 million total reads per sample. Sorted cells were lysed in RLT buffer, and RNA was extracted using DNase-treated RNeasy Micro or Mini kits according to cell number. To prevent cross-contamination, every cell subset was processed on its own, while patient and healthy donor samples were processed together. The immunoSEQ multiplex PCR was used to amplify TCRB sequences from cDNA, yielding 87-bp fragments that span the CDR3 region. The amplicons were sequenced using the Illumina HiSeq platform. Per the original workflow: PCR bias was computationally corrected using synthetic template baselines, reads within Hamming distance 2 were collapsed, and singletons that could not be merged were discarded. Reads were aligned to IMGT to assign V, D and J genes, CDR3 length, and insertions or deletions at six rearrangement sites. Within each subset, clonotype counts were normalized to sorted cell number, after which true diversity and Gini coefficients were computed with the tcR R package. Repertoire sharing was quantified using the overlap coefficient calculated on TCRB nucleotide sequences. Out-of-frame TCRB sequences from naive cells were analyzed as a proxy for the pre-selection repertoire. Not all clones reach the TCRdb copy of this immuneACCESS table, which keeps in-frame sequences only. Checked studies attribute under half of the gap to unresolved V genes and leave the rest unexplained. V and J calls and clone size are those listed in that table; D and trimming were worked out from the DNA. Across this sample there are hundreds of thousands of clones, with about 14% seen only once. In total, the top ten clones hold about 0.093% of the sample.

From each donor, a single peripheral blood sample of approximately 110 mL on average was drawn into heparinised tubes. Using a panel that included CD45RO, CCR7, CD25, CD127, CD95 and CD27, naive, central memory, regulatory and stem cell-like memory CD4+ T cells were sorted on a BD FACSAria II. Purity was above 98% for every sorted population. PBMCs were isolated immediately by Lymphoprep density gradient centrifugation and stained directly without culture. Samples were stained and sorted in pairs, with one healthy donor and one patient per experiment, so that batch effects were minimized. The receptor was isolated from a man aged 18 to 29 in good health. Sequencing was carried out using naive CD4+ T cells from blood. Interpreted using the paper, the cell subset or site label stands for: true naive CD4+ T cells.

This receptor has the CDR3 CASSLSRGTNEKLFF. The nucleotides are TGTGCCAGCAGCTTAAGTCGTGGGACTAATGAAAAACTGTTTTTT. The rearranged segments are TRBV7-9 and TRBJ1-4; the D gene remains uncertain. Measured from the cysteine to the phenylalanine, the CDR3 is 15 residues long. Only CDR3 DNA remains: 45 bases, in frame from the first base. The germline V gene (reference sequence) provides CDR1 SEHNR and CDR2 FQNEAQ. V and J are truncated by 2 bases and 2 bases respectively, leaving an intervening sequence of 9 bases.